This T cell receptor (beta chain) was found in a study of identical twins. TCRdb re-called the 5' RACE reads through MiXCR, storing one row per CDR3 protein. Of 250,000 or so distinct CDR3 sequences in the sample, approximately 7.8% were seen once. There are many counts of this clonotype. This same sample was also part of a study on yellow fever vaccine responses in identical twins.

Sequencing used CD8+ T cells sorted from blood. The origin of this receptor is a woman between 18 and 29 years old in good health.

CDR3 residues: CATSLDSGPNGYTF. The DNA for the CDR3 is TGTGCCACCAGTCTGGACAGCGGACCAAATGGCTACACCTTC. The chain uses TRBV15 and TRBJ1-2; TRBD1 is a possible D gene (6 bases). V lost 6 bases and J lost 6, with 17 bases in between. Germline lookup yields CDR1 LNHNV and CDR2 YYDKDF (reference sequence). This CDR3 region has 14 residues.